This passage covers 3 T cell receptor beta chains from one sample sequenced in a study of T cell repertoires in cytomegalovirus infection. No antigen is known for these receptors. TCRdb ran MiXCR on the reads and lists one entry per CDR3 protein. The data hold about 400,000 distinct CDR3 sequences, with around a third observed a single time. Source: cultured PBMCs, taken from culture after CMV antigen stimulation. The receptors shown here come from a human donor in good health (CMV status not recorded). Some clones in this sample may be carry-over from other donors' samples.

This clonotype was seen a handful of times. The chain links TRBV18 to TRBJ2-5; D gene uncertain. Germline-derived CDR1 and CDR2 are KGHSH and LQKENI. The CDR3 totals 16 residues. V was cut by 3 bases and J by 4 bases, with 18 bases left in between. The CDR3 DNA sequence: TGTGCCAGCTCACCCTCCAATGGGCAGATTGGAGAGACCCAGTACTTC. It encodes CASSPSNGQIGETQYF.

Only a few counts were recorded for this clonotype. The chain links TRBV20-1 to TRBJ1-1; 8 bases are shared with TRBD1. The germline gives CDR1 DFQATT, CDR2 SNEGSKA (reference sequence). V dropped 3 bases and J dropped 1; count of bases not matched to a gene: 1. CDR3 length: 13 amino acids. CDR3 sequence (DNA): TGCAGTGCTAGGGACAGGGCGAACACTGAAGCTTTCTTT. Residues: CSARDRANTEAFF.

This clonotype appeared a few times. The chain links TRBV11-2 to TRBJ2-2, with no clear D. This CDR3 is 14 amino acids long. V was shortened by 3 bases and J by 0 bases, with 5 bases between the two germline ends. Looked up from germline, CDR1 is SGHAT and CDR2 is FQNNGV. CDR3 loop: CASSLLTNTGELFF. CDR3 in DNA: TGTGCCAGCAGCTTGCTAACGAACACCGGGGAGCTGTTTTTT.